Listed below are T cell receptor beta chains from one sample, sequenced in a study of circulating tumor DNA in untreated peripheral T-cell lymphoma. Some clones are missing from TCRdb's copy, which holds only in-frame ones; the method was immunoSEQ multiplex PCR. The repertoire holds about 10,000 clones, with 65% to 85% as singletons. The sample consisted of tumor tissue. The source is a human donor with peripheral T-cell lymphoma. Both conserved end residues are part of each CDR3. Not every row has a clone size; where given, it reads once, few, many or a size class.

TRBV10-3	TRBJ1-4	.	CATNFGGLRNEKLFF
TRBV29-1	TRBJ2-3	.	CSVAQVGDNTDTQYF
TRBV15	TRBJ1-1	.	CATSSRDKNTEAFF
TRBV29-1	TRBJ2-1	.	CSVEDRGGTYNEQFF
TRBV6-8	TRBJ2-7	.	CASSSPADRNEQYF
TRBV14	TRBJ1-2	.	CASSQGLGSYGYTF
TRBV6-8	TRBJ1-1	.	CASSYTYRAEAFF
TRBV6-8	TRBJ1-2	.	CASSPGEPPNYGYTF
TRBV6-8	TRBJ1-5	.	CASWDGNQPQHF
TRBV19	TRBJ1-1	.	CASSFQARDKNTEAFF
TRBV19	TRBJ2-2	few	CASNVPNTGELFF
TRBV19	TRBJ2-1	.	CASRRGYNEQFF
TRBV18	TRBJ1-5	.	CASSPTGIDSAQHF
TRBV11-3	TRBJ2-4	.	CASSSPADSSKNIQYF
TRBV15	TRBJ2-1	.	CATSSGLASNEQFF
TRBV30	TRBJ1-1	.	CAWSVRSLNTEAFF
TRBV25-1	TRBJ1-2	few	CASSEFGVGAYGYTF
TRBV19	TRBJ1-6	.	CASQDRGEGLYSPLHF
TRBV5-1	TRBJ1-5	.	CASSLKQYSNQPQHF
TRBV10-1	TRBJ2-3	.	CASSRDGLTDTQYF
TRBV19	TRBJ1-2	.	CASSMEEYYGYTF
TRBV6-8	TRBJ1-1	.	CASSYWGQAEAFF
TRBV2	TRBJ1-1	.	CASSRMNTEAFF
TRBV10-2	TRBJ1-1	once	CASQGQGTEAFF
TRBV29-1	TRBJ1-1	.	CSALGGPRTEAFF
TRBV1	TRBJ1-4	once	CASSQGTGGTNEKLFF
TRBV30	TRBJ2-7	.	CAWSVGGSYEQYF
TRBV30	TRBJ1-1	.	CVWWDRGTEAFF
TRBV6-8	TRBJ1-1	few	CAIANGGGRSEAFF
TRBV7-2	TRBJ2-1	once	CANSLRLAGGRYNEQFF
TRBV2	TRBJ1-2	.	CASSSSLNSYGYTF
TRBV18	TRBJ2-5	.	CASSPNIGQQETQYF
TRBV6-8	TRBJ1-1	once	CASSSLPTEAFF
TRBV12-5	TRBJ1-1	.	CASGLGPLGTEAFF
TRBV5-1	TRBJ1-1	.	CASRGYELNTEAFF
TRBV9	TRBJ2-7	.	CASSARESEQYF
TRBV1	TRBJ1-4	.	CASSPLFREQNEKLFF
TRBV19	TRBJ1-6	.	CATTPGQGFNSPLHF
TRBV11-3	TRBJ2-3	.	CASSLGQPGDTQYF
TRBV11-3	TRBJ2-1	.	CASSLSWRGGLRSYNEQFF
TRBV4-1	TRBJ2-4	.	CASSQDTGAGAKNIQYF